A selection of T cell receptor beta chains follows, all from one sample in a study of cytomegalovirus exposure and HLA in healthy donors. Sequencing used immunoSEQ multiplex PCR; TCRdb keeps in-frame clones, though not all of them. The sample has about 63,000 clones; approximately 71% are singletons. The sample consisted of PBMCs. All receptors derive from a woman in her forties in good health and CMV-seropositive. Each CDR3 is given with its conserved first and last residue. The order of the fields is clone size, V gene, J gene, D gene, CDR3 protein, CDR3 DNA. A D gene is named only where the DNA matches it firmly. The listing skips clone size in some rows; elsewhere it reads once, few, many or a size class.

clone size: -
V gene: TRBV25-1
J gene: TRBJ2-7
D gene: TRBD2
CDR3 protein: CASSELGGGAAREQYF
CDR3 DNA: TGTGCCAGCAGTGAATTGGGCGGGGGGGCCGCACGGGAGCAGTACTTC

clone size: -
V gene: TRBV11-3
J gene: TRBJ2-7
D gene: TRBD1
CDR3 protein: CASSLMGQGAYEQYF
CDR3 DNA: TGTGCCAGCAGCTTAATGGGACAGGGGGCCTACGAGCAGTACTTC

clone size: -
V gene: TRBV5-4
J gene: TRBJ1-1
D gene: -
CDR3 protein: CASSFKRGSERDTEAFF
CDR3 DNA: TGTGCCAGCAGCTTCAAGAGAGGATCGGAGAGGGACACTGAAGCTTTCTTT

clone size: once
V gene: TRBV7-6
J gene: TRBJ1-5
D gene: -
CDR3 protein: CASSLVHDQPQHF
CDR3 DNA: TGTGCCAGCAGCTTAGTACATGATCAGCCCCAGCATTTT

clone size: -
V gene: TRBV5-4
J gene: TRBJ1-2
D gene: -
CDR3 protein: CASSYRRVEGYTF
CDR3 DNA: TGTGCCAGCAGCTATCGGAGGGTGGAAGGCTACACCTTC

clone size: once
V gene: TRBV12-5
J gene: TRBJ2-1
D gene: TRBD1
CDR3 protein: CASGPGGDQNEQFF
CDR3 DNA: TGTGCTAGTGGTCCAGGGGGAGACCAAAATGAGCAGTTCTTC

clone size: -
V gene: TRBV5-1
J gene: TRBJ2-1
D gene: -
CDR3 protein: CASSLDVSSYNEQFF
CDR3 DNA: TGCGCCAGCAGCTTGGATGTTTCGTCCTACAATGAGCAGTTCTTC

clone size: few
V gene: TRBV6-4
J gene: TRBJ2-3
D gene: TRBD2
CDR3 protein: CASSEGGGAATQYF
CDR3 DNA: TGTGCCAGCAGTGAAGGCGGGGGGGCCGCTACGCAGTATTTT

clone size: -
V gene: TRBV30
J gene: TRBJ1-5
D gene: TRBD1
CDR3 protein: CAWETGQPQSPQHF
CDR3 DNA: TGTGCCTGGGAGACGGGACAGCCTCAATCGCCCCAGCATTTT

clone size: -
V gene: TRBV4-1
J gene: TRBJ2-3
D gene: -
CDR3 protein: CASSQDQELIAIQYF
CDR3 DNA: TGCGCCAGCAGCCAAGATCAAGAGCTGATCGCAATACAGTATTTT

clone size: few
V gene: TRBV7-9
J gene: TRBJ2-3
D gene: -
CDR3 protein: CSSSKGAVTSTDTQYF
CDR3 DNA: TGTTCCAGCAGCAAAGGGGCAGTGACTAGCACAGATACGCAGTATTTT

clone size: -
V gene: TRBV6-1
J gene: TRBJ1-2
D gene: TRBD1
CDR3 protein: CASSKTGTGEYGYTF
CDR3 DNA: TGTGCCAGCTCGAAGACCGGGACAGGGGAATATGGCTACACCTTC

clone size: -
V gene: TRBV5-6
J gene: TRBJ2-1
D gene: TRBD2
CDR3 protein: CASSLGLADNEQFF
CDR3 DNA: TGTGCCAGCAGCTTGGGGCTAGCGGACAATGAGCAGTTCTTC

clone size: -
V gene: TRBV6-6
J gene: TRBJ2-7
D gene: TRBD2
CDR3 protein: CASSPSNSGGADEQYF
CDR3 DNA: TGTGCCAGCAGTCCCTCGAATAGCGGGGGGGCCGACGAGCAGTACTTC

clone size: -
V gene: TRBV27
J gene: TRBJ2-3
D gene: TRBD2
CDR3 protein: CASSPWLGLAGGGDTQYF
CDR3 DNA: TGTGCCAGCAGTCCGTGGTTGGGACTAGCGGGGGGAGGAGATACGCAGTATTTT

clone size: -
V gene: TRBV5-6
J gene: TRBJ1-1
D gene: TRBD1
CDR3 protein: CASSLTGAGTEAFF
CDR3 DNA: TGTGCCAGCAGCTTGACAGGGGCGGGGACTGAAGCTTTCTTT

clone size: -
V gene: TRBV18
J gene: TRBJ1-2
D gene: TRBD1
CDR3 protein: CASSRGGGVGYGYTF
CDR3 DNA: TGTGCCAGCTCACGAGGAGGGGGCGTAGGATATGGCTACACCTTC

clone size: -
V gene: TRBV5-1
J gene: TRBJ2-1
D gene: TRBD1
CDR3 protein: CASREGQGSYNEQFF
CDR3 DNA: TGCGCCAGCAGGGAGGGACAGGGCTCCTACAATGAGCAGTTCTTC

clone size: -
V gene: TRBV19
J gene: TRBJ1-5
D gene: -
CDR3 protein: CATLSGVNQPQHF
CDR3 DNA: TGTGCCACCCTATCAGGGGTTAATCAGCCCCAGCATTTT

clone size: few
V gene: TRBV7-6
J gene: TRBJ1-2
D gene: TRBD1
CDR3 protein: CASSLLTGDITESNYGYTF
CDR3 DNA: TGTGCCAGCAGCTTATTGACAGGGGACATCACTGAGTCTAACTATGGCTACACCTTC

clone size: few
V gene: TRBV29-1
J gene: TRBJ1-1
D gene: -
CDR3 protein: CSVEGQGNTEAFF
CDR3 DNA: TGCAGCGTTGAAGGGCAGGGAAACACTGAAGCTTTCTTT

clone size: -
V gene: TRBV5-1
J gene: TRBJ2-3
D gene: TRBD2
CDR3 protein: CASSLAGTGGDTQYF
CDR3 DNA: TGCGCCAGCAGCCTTGCCGGGACGGGAGGCGATACGCAGTATTTT

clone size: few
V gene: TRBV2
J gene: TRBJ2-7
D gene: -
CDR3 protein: CATSDWADGPYEQYF
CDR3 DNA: TGTGCCACCAGTGATTGGGCCGACGGTCCCTACGAGCAGTACTTC

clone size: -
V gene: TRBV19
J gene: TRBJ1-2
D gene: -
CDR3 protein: CATSGVRPNYGYTF
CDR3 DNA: TGTGCCACCAGCGGGGTAAGGCCTAACTATGGCTACACCTTC

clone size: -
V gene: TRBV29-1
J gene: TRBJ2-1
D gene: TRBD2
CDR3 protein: CSVVGLAGGQAYNEQFF
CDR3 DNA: TGCAGCGTGGTGGGTCTAGCGGGGGGGCAGGCCTACAATGAGCAGTTCTTC

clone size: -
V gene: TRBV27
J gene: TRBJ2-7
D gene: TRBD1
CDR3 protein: CASSTGQGNSEQYF
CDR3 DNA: TGTGCCAGCAGTACGGGACAGGGGAACAGCGAGCAGTACTTC

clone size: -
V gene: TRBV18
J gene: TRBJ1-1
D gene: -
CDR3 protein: CASSPETVANTEAFF
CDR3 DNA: TGTGCCAGCTCACCGGAGACAGTTGCGAACACTGAAGCTTTCTTT

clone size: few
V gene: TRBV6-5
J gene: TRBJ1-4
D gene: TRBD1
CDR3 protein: CASSPTTGGIEKLFF
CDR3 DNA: TGTGCCAGCAGTCCAACGACAGGGGGCATTGAAAAACTGTTTTTT

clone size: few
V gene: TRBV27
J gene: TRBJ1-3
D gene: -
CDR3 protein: CASSLFWESGNTIYF
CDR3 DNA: TGTGCCAGCAGTTTATTTTGGGAGTCTGGAAACACCATATATTTT

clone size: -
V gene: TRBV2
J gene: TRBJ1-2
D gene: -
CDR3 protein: CASSDKGSSYGYTF
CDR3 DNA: TGTGCCAGCAGTGACAAGGGGTCCTCCTATGGCTACACCTTC

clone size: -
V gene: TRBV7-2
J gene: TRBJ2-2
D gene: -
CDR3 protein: CASSAVFSGELFF
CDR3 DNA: TGTGCCAGCAGCGCAGTCTTCTCCGGGGAGCTGTTTTTT

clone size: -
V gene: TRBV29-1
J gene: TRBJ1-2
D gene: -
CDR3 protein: CSVYRDEVYGYTF
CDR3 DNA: TGCAGCGTTTACCGGGATGAGGTCTATGGCTACACCTTC

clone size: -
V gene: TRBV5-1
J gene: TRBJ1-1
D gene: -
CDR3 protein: CASSLGRNMNTEAFF
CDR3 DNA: TGCGCCAGCAGCTTGGGCAGGAACATGAACACTGAAGCTTTCTTT

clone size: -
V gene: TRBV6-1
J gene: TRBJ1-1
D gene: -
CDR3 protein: CASSSGTKGAEAFF
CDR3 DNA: TGTGCCAGCAGTAGCGGGACGAAGGGGGCTGAAGCTTTCTTT

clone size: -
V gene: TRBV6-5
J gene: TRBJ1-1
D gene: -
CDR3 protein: CAINRAGTEAFF
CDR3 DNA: TGTGCCATCAACAGGGCGGGCACTGAAGCTTTCTTT

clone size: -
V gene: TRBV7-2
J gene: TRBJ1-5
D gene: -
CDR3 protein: CASSLGSGYSNQPQHF
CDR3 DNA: TGTGCCAGCAGCTTAGGATCGGGATATAGCAATCAGCCCCAGCATTTT

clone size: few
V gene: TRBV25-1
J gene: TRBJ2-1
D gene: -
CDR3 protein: CASMRRGGNEQFF
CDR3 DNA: TGTGCCAGCATGAGGAGAGGGGGCAATGAGCAGTTCTTC

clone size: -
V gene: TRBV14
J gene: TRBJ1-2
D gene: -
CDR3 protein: CASSPNDGVNYGYTF
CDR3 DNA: TGTGCCAGCAGCCCGAATGACGGGGTTAACTATGGCTACACCTTC

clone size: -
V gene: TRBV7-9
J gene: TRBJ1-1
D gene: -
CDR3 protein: CSSSLGGSRNTEAFF
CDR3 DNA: TGTTCCAGCAGCTTAGGAGGGTCGCGGAACACTGAAGCTTTCTTT

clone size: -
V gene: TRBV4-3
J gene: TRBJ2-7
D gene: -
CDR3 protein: CASSQDRGYEQYF
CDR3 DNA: TGCGCCAGCAGCCAAGATAGGGGCTACGAGCAGTACTTC

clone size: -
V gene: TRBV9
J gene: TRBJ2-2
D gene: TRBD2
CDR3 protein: CASSPRGLARSGELFF
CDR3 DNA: TGTGCCAGCAGCCCCCGGGGACTAGCGAGGTCCGGGGAGCTGTTTTTT

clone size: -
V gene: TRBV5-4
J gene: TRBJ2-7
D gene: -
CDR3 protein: CASSLWGRYEQYF
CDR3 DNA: TGTGCCAGCAGCTTGTGGGGGAGGTACGAGCAGTACTTC

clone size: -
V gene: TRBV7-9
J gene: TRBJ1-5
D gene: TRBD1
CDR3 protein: CASSWDRERDQPQHF
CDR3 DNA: TGTGCCAGCAGCTGGGACAGGGAAAGGGATCAGCCCCAGCATTTT

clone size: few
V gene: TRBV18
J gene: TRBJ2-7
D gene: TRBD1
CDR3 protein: CASSGTGGTYEQYF
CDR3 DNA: TGTGCCAGCTCAGGGACAGGGGGTACCTACGAGCAGTACTTC

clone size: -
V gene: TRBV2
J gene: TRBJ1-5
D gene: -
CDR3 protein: CASTALLGGGPQHF
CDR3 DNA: TGTGCCAGCACCGCCCTTCTAGGGGGGGGGCCCCAGCATTTT

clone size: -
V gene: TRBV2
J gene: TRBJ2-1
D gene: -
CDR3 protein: CASSVTGSSYNEQFF
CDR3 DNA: TGTGCCAGCAGCGTGACAGGCAGCTCCTACAATGAGCAGTTCTTC

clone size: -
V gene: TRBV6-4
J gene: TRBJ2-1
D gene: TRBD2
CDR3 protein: CASSVSSGGGDEQFF
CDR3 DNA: TGTGCCAGCAGTGTCTCTAGCGGGGGAGGAGATGAGCAGTTCTTC

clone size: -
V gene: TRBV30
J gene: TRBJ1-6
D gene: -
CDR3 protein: CAWSVARAGNSPLHF
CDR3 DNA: TGTGCCTGGAGTGTAGCCAGGGCAGGGAATTCACCCCTCCACTTT

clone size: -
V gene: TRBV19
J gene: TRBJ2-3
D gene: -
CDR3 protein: CASSIGATGSTQYF
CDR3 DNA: TGTGCCAGTAGTATAGGGGCCACCGGGAGTACGCAGTATTTT

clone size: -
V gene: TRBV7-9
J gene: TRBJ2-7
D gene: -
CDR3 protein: CSSSTPGTPTYEQYF
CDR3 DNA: TGTTCCAGCAGCACTCCCGGGACACCTACCTACGAGCAGTACTTC

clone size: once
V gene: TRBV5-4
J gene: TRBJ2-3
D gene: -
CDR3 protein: CASSSATDGDTQYF
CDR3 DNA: TGTGCCAGCAGCTCAGCGACAGACGGAGATACGCAGTATTTT

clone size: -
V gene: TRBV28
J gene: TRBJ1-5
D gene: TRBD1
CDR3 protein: CASISRTGLVEPQHF
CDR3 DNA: TGTGCCAGCATTTCCCGGACAGGGCTCGTTGAGCCCCAGCATTTT

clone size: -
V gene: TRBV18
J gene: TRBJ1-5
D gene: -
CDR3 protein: CASSPYGEQPQHF
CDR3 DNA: TGTGCCAGCTCACCTTACGGGGAACAGCCCCAGCATTTT

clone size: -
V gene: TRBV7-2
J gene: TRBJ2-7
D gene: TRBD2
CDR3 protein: CASSPWVSGPYEQYF
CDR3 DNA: TGTGCCAGCAGCCCGTGGGTTAGCGGGCCCTACGAGCAGTACTTC

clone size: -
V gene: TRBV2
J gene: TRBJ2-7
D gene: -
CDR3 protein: CASSETSLYEQYF
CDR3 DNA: TGTGCCAGCAGTGAAACTAGCTTATACGAGCAGTACTTC

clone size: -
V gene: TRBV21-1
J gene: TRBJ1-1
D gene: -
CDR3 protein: CASSTKGARGMNTEAFF
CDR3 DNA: TGTGCCAGCAGCACAAAGGGTGCGAGGGGGATGAACACTGAAGCTTTCTTT

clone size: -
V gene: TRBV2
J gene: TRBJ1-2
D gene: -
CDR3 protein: CASSDRGSGYTF
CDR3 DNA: TGTGCCAGCAGTGACCGAGGATCTGGCTACACCTTC